This is a list of T cell receptor beta chains from one sample in a study of blood T cell repertoires in COVID-19. Data came from immunoSEQ multiplex PCR; TCRdb stores just in-frame clones and leaves some out. The sample has 150,000 to 200,000 clones, roughly 83% seen once. Sequenced: peripheral blood. The receptors shown here come from a human donor in a cohort sampled during active COVID-19. Each CDR3 is given with its conserved first and last residue. A D gene is named only where the DNA matches it firmly. A row's size may be missing; if present it is once, few, many or a size class.

J gene	CDR3 length	V gene	D gene	clone size	CDR3 DNA	CDR3 protein
TRBJ1-5	14	TRBV13	NA	NA	TGTGCCAGCAGCTTACGGGAGGGGGGTCAGCCCCAGCATTTT	CASSLREGGQPQHF
TRBJ2-7	14	TRBV5-6	NA	medium-sized	TGTGCCAGCAGTTGGGAGCGGAGCCCCTACGAGCAGTACTTC	CASSWERSPYEQYF
TRBJ1-2	15	TRBV28	NA	NA	TGTGCCAGCAGCCCGAGGGGACACCTCAACTATGGCTACACCTTC	CASSPRGHLNYGYTF
TRBJ1-5	13	TRBV27	NA	NA	TGTGCCAGCAGGGGACTTAGCAATCAGCCCCAGCATTTT	CASRGLSNQPQHF
TRBJ1-6	16	TRBV5-6	NA	NA	TGTGCCAGCAGCTTCGCTAGGACGGACCGACTATCACCCCTCCACTTT	CASSFARTDRLSPLHF
TRBJ2-5	15	TRBV4-2	TRBD2	NA	TGTGCCAGCAGCCCCAGCGGGGGGGTCCAAGAGACCCAGTACTTC	CASSPSGGVQETQYF
TRBJ2-7	16	TRBV7-2	NA	NA	TGTGCCAGCAGCTTAGTCACCAGCGGCTGGTCCTACGAGCAGTACTTC	CASSLVTSGWSYEQYF
TRBJ2-7	16	TRBV6-5	TRBD2	once	TGTGCCAGCAGTTACCCCGGACTAGCGGGAGCTTACGAGCAGTACTTC	CASSYPGLAGAYEQYF
TRBJ1-3	16	TRBV18	NA	NA	TGTGCCAGCTCACCTCTCCTTTTCCCCTCTGGAAACACCATATATTTT	CASSPLLFPSGNTIYF
TRBJ2-7	14	TRBV6-2/TRBV6-3	TRBD1	NA	TGTGCCAGCACCCCAGCAGGGGGCTCCTACGAGCAGTACTTC	CASTPAGGSYEQYF
TRBJ1-2	15	TRBV18	TRBD1	NA	TGTGCCAGCTCACTCCTGACAGGGGCCCTAGGTGGCTACACCTTC	CASSLLTGALGGYTF
TRBJ1-4	12	TRBV28	NA	NA	TGTGCCAGCAGTTCCCCGGGGGAAAAACTGTTTTTT	CASSSPGEKLFF
TRBJ2-6	18	TRBV5-4	TRBD2	NA	TGTGCCAGCAGCAAACTAGCGGGAGGCGAAGCTGGGGCCAACGTCCTGACTTTC	CASSKLAGGEAGANVLTF
TRBJ1-3	13	TRBV25-1	NA	NA	TGTGCCAGCAGTCGAACAGGGTTAAACACCATATATTTT	CASSRTGLNTIYF
TRBJ1-1	15	TRBV3-1/TRBV3-2	NA	NA	TGTGCCAGCAGCCAACGGACAGTCGCGGGCACTGAAGCTTTCTTT	CASSQRTVAGTEAFF
TRBJ1-2	12	TRBV27	NA	NA	TGTGCCAGCAGTTTAACGGGGAATGGCTACACCTTC	CASSLTGNGYTF
TRBJ1-5	16	TRBV28	TRBD1	NA	TGTGCCAGCAGTTCTACCGGGGGGACAGGGAATCAGCCCCAGCATTTT	CASSSTGGTGNQPQHF
TRBJ1-1	12	TRBV12-3/TRBV12-4	NA	NA	TGTGCCAGCACTCCTCCAGACACTGAAGCTTTCTTT	CASTPPDTEAFF